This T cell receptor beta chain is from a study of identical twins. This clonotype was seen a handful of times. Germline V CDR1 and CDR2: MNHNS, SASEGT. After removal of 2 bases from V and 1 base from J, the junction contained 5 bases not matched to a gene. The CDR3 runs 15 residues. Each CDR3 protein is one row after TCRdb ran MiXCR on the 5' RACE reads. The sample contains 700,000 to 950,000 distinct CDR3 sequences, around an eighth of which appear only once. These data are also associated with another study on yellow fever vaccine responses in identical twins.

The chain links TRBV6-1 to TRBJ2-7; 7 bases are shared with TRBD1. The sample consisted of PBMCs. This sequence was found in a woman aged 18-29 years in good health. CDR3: CASSEPGQVSYEQYV. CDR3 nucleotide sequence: TGTGCCAGCAGTGAACCCGGACAGGTATCCTACGAGCAGTACGTC.